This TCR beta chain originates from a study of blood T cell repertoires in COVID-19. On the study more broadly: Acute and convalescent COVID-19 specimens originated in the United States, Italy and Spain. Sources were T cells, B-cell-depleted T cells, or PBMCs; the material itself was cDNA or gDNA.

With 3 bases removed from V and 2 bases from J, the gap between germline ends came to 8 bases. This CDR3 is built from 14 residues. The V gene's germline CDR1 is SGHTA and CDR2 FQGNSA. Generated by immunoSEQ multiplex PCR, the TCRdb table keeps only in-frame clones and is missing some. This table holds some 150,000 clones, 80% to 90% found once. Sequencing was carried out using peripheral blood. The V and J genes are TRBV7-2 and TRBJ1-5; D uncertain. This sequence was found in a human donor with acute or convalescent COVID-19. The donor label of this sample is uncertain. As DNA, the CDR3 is TGTGCCAGCAGCTTGATGACTCGCAATCAGCCCCAGCATTTT. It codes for CASSLMTRNQPQHF.